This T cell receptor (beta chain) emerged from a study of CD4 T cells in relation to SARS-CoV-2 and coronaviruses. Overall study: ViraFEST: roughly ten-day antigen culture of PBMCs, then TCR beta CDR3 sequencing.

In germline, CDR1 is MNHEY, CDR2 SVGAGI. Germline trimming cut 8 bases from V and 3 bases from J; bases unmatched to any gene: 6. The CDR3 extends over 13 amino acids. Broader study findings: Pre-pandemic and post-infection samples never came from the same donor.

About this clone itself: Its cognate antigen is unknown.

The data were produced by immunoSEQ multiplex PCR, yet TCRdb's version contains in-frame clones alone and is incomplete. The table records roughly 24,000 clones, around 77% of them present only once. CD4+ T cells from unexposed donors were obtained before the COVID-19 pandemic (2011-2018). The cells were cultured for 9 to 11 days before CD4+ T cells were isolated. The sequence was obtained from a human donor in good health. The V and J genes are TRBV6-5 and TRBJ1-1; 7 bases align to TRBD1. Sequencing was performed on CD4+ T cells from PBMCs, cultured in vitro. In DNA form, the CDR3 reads TGTGCCAGCCGAATCCAGGGGGACACTGAAGCTTTCTTT. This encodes CASRIQGDTEAFF.